This is a list of T cell receptor beta chains from one sample in a study of OX40 agonist ivuxolimab in advanced cancers. Sequencing was performed with immunoSEQ multiplex PCR; in TCRdb, only in-frame clones are kept and a portion is missing. The repertoire has tens of thousands of clones, 84% of them found once; the top ten carry around 27%. The sample consisted of CD4+ or CD8+ T cells sorted from blood, taken in a trial of the OX40 agonist ivuxolimab. The origin of the receptors is an adult with an advanced solid tumor such as melanoma, head and neck, liver or kidney cancer. Both conserved end residues are part of each CDR3. Each record gives: CDR3 length, J gene, D gene, V gene, clone size, CDR3 protein, CDR3 DNA. The D gene is left open where the match is weak. Clone size is shown for a subset of rows, as once, few, many or a class of expanded clone.

length: 13
J: TRBJ1-2
D: TRBD1
V: TRBV5-1
size: -
CDR3: CASRTGRDYGYTF
DNA: TGCGCCAGTAGGACAGGTCGAGACTATGGCTACACCTTC

length: 17
J: TRBJ2-7
D: TRBD1
V: TRBV5-6
size: -
CDR3: CASSFSNWGTAIYEQYF
DNA: TGTGCCAGCAGCTTCAGCAATTGGGGGACAGCAATCTACGAGCAGTACTTC

length: 15
J: TRBJ1-2
D: TRBD1
V: TRBV18
size: once
CDR3: CASSPTGQGVPGYTF
DNA: TGTGCCAGCTCACCGACGGGACAGGGAGTCCCCGGCTACACCTTC

length: 11
J: TRBJ2-3
D: -
V: TRBV7-8
size: -
CDR3: CASSAGYTQYF
DNA: TGTGCCAGCAGCGCAGGATATACGCAGTATTTT

length: 13
J: TRBJ2-5
D: -
V: TRBV29-1
size: -
CDR3: CSVDQGGEETQYF
DNA: TGCAGCGTTGACCAGGGGGGTGAAGAGACCCAGTACTTC

length: 15
J: TRBJ2-7
D: TRBD2
V: TRBV7-2
size: -
CDR3: CASSPIAGASYEQYF
DNA: TGTGCCAGCAGCCCTATAGCGGGGGCTTCCTACGAGCAGTACTTC

length: 13
J: TRBJ1-1
D: TRBD1
V: TRBV7-9
size: -
CDR3: CASSRGQGTEAFF
DNA: TGTGCCAGCAGCCGCGGACAGGGTACTGAAGCTTTCTTT

length: 13
J: TRBJ1-5
D: -
V: TRBV6-6
size: once
CDR3: CASSFGVGQPQHF
DNA: TGTGCCAGCAGTTTCGGGGTGGGTCAGCCCCAGCATTTT

length: 14
J: TRBJ2-7
D: -
V: TRBV7-2
size: -
CDR3: CASSLPRYTYEQYF
DNA: TGTGCCAGCAGCTTACCGCGCTACACCTACGAGCAGTACTTC

length: 13
J: TRBJ1-1
D: -
V: TRBV28
size: -
CDR3: CASIGASNTEAFF
DNA: TGTGCCAGCATAGGGGCATCGAACACTGAAGCTTTCTTT

length: 14
J: TRBJ2-2
D: TRBD1
V: TRBV6-1
size: -
CDR3: CASGGTGYAGELFF
DNA: TGTGCCAGCGGGGGGACAGGGTATGCCGGGGAGCTGTTTTTT

length: 14
J: TRBJ1-5
D: -
V: TRBV2
size: few
CDR3: CASSYRESAQPQHF
DNA: TGTGCCAGCAGTTACAGGGAATCCGCGCAGCCCCAGCATTTT

length: 14
J: TRBJ1-2
D: -
V: TRBV5-1
size: -
CDR3: CASSLVGIRYGYTF
DNA: TGCGCCAGCAGCTTGGTCGGGATCCGGTATGGCTACACCTTC

length: 13
J: TRBJ2-1
D: TRBD1
V: TRBV5-1
size: -
CDR3: CASSSDRGNEQFF
DNA: TGCGCCAGCAGCTCGGACAGGGGTAATGAGCAGTTCTTC

length: 17
J: TRBJ2-6
D: -
V: TRBV7-9
size: few
CDR3: CASSRPRADSGANVLTF
DNA: TGTGCCAGCAGCCGTCCCCGGGCGGACTCTGGGGCCAACGTCCTGACTTTC

length: 17
J: TRBJ2-1
D: TRBD2
V: TRBV11-2
size: -
CDR3: CASSFKAGGSSYNEQFF
DNA: TGTGCCAGCAGCTTTAAGGCGGGGGGTAGCTCCTACAATGAGCAGTTCTTC

length: 12
J: TRBJ2-1
D: -
V: TRBV10-1
size: -
CDR3: CASSRGLGEQFF
DNA: TGCGCCAGCAGCAGAGGACTGGGTGAGCAGTTCTTC

length: 15
J: TRBJ1-4
D: TRBD1
V: TRBV19
size: -
CDR3: CASSSVGQSDEKLFF
DNA: TGTGCCAGTAGTAGTGTGGGACAGAGTGATGAAAAACTGTTTTTT

length: 13
J: TRBJ1-2
D: -
V: TRBV5-4
size: -
CDR3: CASSFGQGYGYTF
DNA: TGTGCCAGCAGCTTCGGCCAGGGCTATGGCTACACCTTC

length: 15
J: TRBJ2-1
D: -
V: TRBV5-6
size: -
CDR3: CASTVITLGLNEQFF
DNA: TGTGCCAGCACCGTCATCACTCTGGGTTTGAATGAGCAGTTCTTC

length: 13
J: TRBJ1-6
D: -
V: TRBV18
size: -
CDR3: CASSPGMNSPLHF
DNA: TGTGCCAGCTCACCAGGGATGAATTCACCCCTCCACTTT

length: 14
J: TRBJ1-2
D: -
V: TRBV4-1
size: -
CDR3: CASSQAGRDYGYTF
DNA: TGCGCCAGCAGCCAAGCGGGGCGGGACTATGGCTACACCTTC

length: 18
J: TRBJ1-1
D: -
V: TRBV19
size: -
CDR3: CASSIRGGASGGNTEAFF
DNA: TGTGCCAGTAGTATTAGGGGAGGCGCCTCCGGAGGGAACACTGAAGCTTTCTTT

length: 15
J: TRBJ1-6
D: TRBD1
V: TRBV6-6
size: -
CDR3: CASRLWGQDNSPLHF
DNA: TGTGCCAGCAGGCTTTGGGGACAGGATAATTCACCCCTCCACTTT

length: 14
J: TRBJ2-7
D: -
V: TRBV29-1
size: few
CDR3: CSVVTARGYYEQYF
DNA: TGCAGCGTTGTAACAGCTAGGGGCTACTACGAGCAGTACTTC

length: 15
J: TRBJ2-7
D: TRBD2
V: TRBV5-4
size: -
CDR3: CASSLGLAVGDEQYF
DNA: TGTGCCAGCAGCTTGGGGCTAGCGGTTGGGGACGAGCAGTACTTC

length: 14
J: TRBJ2-5
D: -
V: TRBV11-2
size: -
CDR3: CASSFALSKETQYF
DNA: TGTGCCAGCAGCTTCGCGTTATCCAAGGAGACCCAGTACTTC

length: 16
J: TRBJ1-2
D: -
V: TRBV11-3
size: once
CDR3: CASSFPCLGVSYGYTF
DNA: TGTGCCAGCAGCTTTCCATGTCTCGGAGTCAGCTATGGCTACACCTTC

length: 13
J: TRBJ1-5
D: -
V: TRBV4-2
size: -
CDR3: CASSFGSNQPQHF
DNA: TGTGCCAGCAGCTTTGGGAGCAATCAGCCCCAGCATTTT

length: 12
J: TRBJ2-7
D: -
V: TRBV21-1
size: -
CDR3: CASSKVSYEQYF
DNA: TGTGCCAGCAGCAAAGTGTCCTACGAGCAGTACTTC

length: 15
J: TRBJ1-3
D: -
V: TRBV7-2
size: once
CDR3: CASTLGPLSGNTIYF
DNA: TGTGCCAGCACCCTCGGACCGCTCTCTGGAAACACCATATATTTT

length: 16
J: TRBJ2-5
D: TRBD2
V: TRBV6-6
size: -
CDR3: CASSPSTSGRGETQYF
DNA: TGTGCCAGCAGCCCCTCCACTAGCGGGAGAGGGGAGACCCAGTACTTC

length: 16
J: TRBJ2-1
D: -
V: TRBV7-9
size: -
CDR3: CASSPPTPYSYNEQFF
DNA: TGTGCCAGCAGCCCGCCGACTCCTTACTCCTACAATGAGCAGTTCTTC

length: 13
J: TRBJ1-1
D: -
V: TRBV5-1
size: -
CDR3: CASSWDGFTEAFF
DNA: TGCGCCAGCAGCTGGGACGGCTTCACTGAAGCTTTCTTT

length: 16
J: TRBJ2-5
D: -
V: TRBV25-1
size: -
CDR3: CASSDLRVLGAETQYF
DNA: TGTGCCAGCAGTGACCTCCGGGTCCTTGGCGCAGAGACCCAGTACTTC

length: 14
J: TRBJ2-1
D: -
V: TRBV14
size: -
CDR3: CASSQIPRGSEQFF
DNA: TGTGCCAGCAGCCAGATCCCCAGGGGTTCTGAGCAGTTCTTC

length: 13
J: TRBJ2-5
D: -
V: TRBV5-1
size: -
CDR3: CASSIGIQETQYF
DNA: TGCGCCAGCAGCATCGGAATCCAAGAGACCCAGTACTTC

length: 15
J: TRBJ1-6
D: TRBD1
V: TRBV27
size: -
CDR3: CASSFLDREGSPLHF
DNA: TGTGCCAGCAGTTTCTTGGACAGGGAGGGTTCACCCCTCCACTTT

length: 16
J: TRBJ2-1
D: TRBD2
V: TRBV29-1
size: -
CDR3: CSVAGTSGGPGDEQFF
DNA: TGCAGCGTCGCCGGGACTAGCGGGGGGCCCGGGGATGAGCAGTTCTTC

length: 15
J: TRBJ2-1
D: TRBD2
V: TRBV5-1
size: -
CDR3: CASSATSGFNNEQFF
DNA: TGCGCCAGCAGCGCGACTAGCGGCTTTAACAATGAGCAGTTCTTC

length: 15
J: TRBJ2-5
D: TRBD1
V: TRBV30
size: -
CDR3: CAWSPGQGNLETQYF
DNA: TGTGCCTGGAGCCCCGGACAGGGGAACCTGGAGACCCAGTACTTC

length: 15
J: TRBJ2-3
D: -
V: TRBV7-2
size: -
CDR3: CASSSRTPRTDTQYF
DNA: TGTGCCAGCAGCTCCCGGACCCCTCGCACAGATACGCAGTATTTT

length: 12
J: TRBJ2-5
D: -
V: TRBV30
size: -
CDR3: CACPQATGTQYF
DNA: TGTGCCTGCCCACAGGCCACGGGGACCCAGTACTTC

length: 14
J: TRBJ2-3
D: -
V: TRBV19
size: -
CDR3: CASSSRLNADTQYF
DNA: TGTGCCAGTAGTTCCCGACTAAACGCAGATACGCAGTATTTT

length: 13
J: TRBJ1-5
D: -
V: TRBV19
size: few
CDR3: CASSGGGDQPQHF
DNA: TGTGCCAGTAGTGGGGGGGGCGATCAGCCCCAGCATTTT

length: 14
J: TRBJ1-1
D: -
V: TRBV5-1
size: -
CDR3: CASSPLGAGTEAFF
DNA: TGCGCCAGCAGCCCTCTAGGGGCAGGGACTGAAGCTTTCTTT

length: 15
J: TRBJ2-5
D: TRBD2
V: TRBV5-1
size: -
CDR3: CASSLLAGVGETQYF
DNA: TGCGCCAGCAGCTTGTTAGCGGGGGTGGGCGAGACCCAGTACTTC

length: 11
J: TRBJ2-2
D: -
V: TRBV11-3
size: -
CDR3: CASSLTGELFF
DNA: TGTGCCAGCAGCCTCACCGGGGAGCTGTTTTTT

length: 14
J: TRBJ1-1
D: -
V: TRBV5-1
size: -
CDR3: CASSARTPNTEAFF
DNA: TGCGCCAGCAGCGCACGAACCCCCAACACTGAAGCTTTCTTT

length: 15
J: TRBJ2-2
D: TRBD2
V: TRBV6-5
size: -
CDR3: CASRRLAGDTGELFF
DNA: TGTGCCAGCCGGCGACTAGCGGGAGACACCGGGGAGCTGTTTTTT

length: 15
J: TRBJ2-1
D: TRBD2
V: TRBV27
size: -
CDR3: CASSSGGSINNEQFF
DNA: TGTGCCAGCAGTTCGGGCGGGAGTATTAACAATGAGCAGTTCTTC

length: 16
J: TRBJ2-1
D: -
V: TRBV7-2
size: -
CDR3: CASSLETYRGYNEQFF
DNA: TGTGCCAGCAGCTTAGAGACTTATAGGGGGTACAATGAGCAGTTCTTC

length: 19
J: TRBJ2-6
D: -
V: TRBV19
size: -
CDR3: CASSRPQTGWMGGANVLTF
DNA: TGTGCCAGTAGTAGACCCCAGACAGGCTGGATGGGGGGGGCCAACGTCCTGACTTTC

length: 14
J: TRBJ1-1
D: -
V: TRBV9
size: few
CDR3: CASSPRTANTEAFF
DNA: TGTGCCAGCAGCCCCCGGACAGCGAACACTGAAGCTTTCTTT

length: 15
J: TRBJ1-2
D: TRBD1
V: TRBV28
size: -
CDR3: CASSFTGGRNYGYTF
DNA: TGTGCCAGCAGTTTCACAGGGGGACGTAACTATGGCTACACCTTC